This TCR beta chain was captured by sequencing in a study of shared clonotypes between healthy human individuals. Across the study: CD8 memory received one plate per donor, CD8 naive two, CD4 memory three and CD4 naive three. Study-wide results and caveats: Shared clonotypes: roughly 4.7% naive CD4, around 4% naive CD8, less than 2.5% memory CD4, approximately 0.4% memory CD8. Generation probability values for non-shared clonotypes were lower than those for clonotypes shared by all four donors.

The CDR3 has 15 amino acids. V lost 4 bases and J lost 3, with 13 bases in between. In germline, CDR1 is MNHEY, CDR2 SVGAGI. In regard to this clone: Its antigen is currently unknown. This CDR3 is also generated by other DNA sequences in the sample.

Generated by immunoSEQ multiplex PCR, the TCRdb table keeps only in-frame clones and is missing some. Here the sample spans approximately 1.4 million clones, 98% being singletons. Sequenced sample: naive CD4+ T cells sorted from blood. Subset indicated: CD45RA+ positively selected. V gene TRBV6-5 combines with J gene TRBJ2-1, with D tentatively TRBD1 (8 bases). The TCR originated in a man aged 25-40 years in good health. CDR3 sequence (DNA): TGTGCCAGCAGTTCCACAGGGGGGGTCTACAATGAGCAGTTCTTC. It translates to CASSSTGGVYNEQFF.